These T cell receptor beta chains were read from a single sample in a study of Ad26.COV2.S vaccination and SARS-CoV-2 variants. Produced via immunoSEQ multiplex PCR; TCRdb's table is partial and in-frame only. This sample has more than 300,000 clones, with around 88% found just once. Sequences were derived from peripheral blood, sampled in a trial of Ad26.COV2.S vaccine versus placebo. These receptors were obtained from a person aged 18 to 65 who received the Ad26.COV2.S COVID-19 vaccine or a placebo. Both conserved end residues are part of each CDR3. A D gene is named only where the DNA matches it firmly. The size entry is marked missing in some rows and otherwise reads once, few, many or a size class.

D	length	size	J	V	DNA	CDR3
NA	13	many	TRBJ1-1	TRBV11-2	TGTGCCAGCAGTCCAGAACCGAACACTGAAGCTTTCTTT	CASSPEPNTEAFF
TRBD1	14	NA	TRBJ2-7	TRBV5-1	TGCGCCAGCAGAAGTCCGGGACAGTCCTACGAGCAGTACTTC	CASRSPGQSYEQYF
TRBD1	15	NA	TRBJ1-2	TRBV6-5	TGTGCCAGCAGTCCTTACAGGGGGCTCGACTATGGCTACACCTTC	CASSPYRGLDYGYTF
TRBD1	15	NA	TRBJ1-5	TRBV25-1	TGTGCCAGCAGTGACGGGGGACAGGGAACGTTGCCCCAGCATTTT	CASSDGGQGTLPQHF
TRBD1	14	many	TRBJ1-2	TRBV27	TGTGCCAGCAGTTTCGGGGACAGGGTCTATGGCTACACCTTC	CASSFGDRVYGYTF
TRBD1	16	NA	TRBJ1-5	TRBV2	TGTGCCAGCAGCCGGACAGGGGATGTAAACAATCAGCCCCAGCATTTT	CASSRTGDVNNQPQHF
NA	14	NA	TRBJ1-6	TRBV10-3	TGTGCCATCAGCGTAGACAGGAATAATTCACCCCTCCACTTT	CAISVDRNNSPLHF
NA	15	few	TRBJ1-4	TRBV5-1	TGCGCCAGCAGCTTGACAGGGTTTACTAATGAAAAACTGTTTTTT	CASSLTGFTNEKLFF
TRBD2	15	NA	TRBJ2-7	TRBV11-2	TGTGCCAGCAGCTTAGGGACTAGCCTAGGAAACGAGCAGTACTTC	CASSLGTSLGNEQYF
NA	11	NA	TRBJ2-3	TRBV3-1/TRBV3-2	TGTGCCAGCAGCCAGTCAGATACGCAGTATTTT	CASSQSDTQYF
NA	15	NA	TRBJ2-7	TRBV6-6	TGTGCCAGCAGTTACTCAACCCCAGGGGTCTACGAGCAGTACTTC	CASSYSTPGVYEQYF
TRBD1	16	NA	TRBJ2-7	TRBV18	TGTGCCAGCTCACCAGTTACTGGGACAGGGACCTACGAGCAGTACTTC	CASSPVTGTGTYEQYF
NA	14	NA	TRBJ2-7	TRBV11-2	TGTGCCAGCAGCTTAGATCTAGGGATCCACGAGCAGTACTTC	CASSLDLGIHEQYF
NA	14	NA	TRBJ2-7	TRBV6-5	TGTGCCAGCAGTTACTCCCGGGGGATCTACGAGCAGTACTTC	CASSYSRGIYEQYF
NA	14	NA	TRBJ2-7	TRBV11-2	TGTGCCAGCAGTCTAGACAGAAGCTCCTACGAGCAGTACTTC	CASSLDRSSYEQYF
NA	15	NA	TRBJ2-3	TRBV19	TGTGCCACCTCGGCGGCAAATCCAGGGCTAGATACGCAGTATTTT	CATSAANPGLDTQYF
NA	15	NA	TRBJ1-5	TRBV4-1	TGCGCCAGCAGCCAAGGCCCTGACAGGAATCAGCCCCAGCATTTT	CASSQGPDRNQPQHF
NA	12	NA	TRBJ1-1	TRBV30	TGTGCCTGGAGTGTTCGGGGGGGTGAAGCTTTCTTT	CAWSVRGGEAFF
NA	16	NA	TRBJ2-5	TRBV4-2	TGTGCCAGCAGCCAACACAGCGGTGATCTACAAGAGACCCAGTACTTC	CASSQHSGDLQETQYF
NA	15	NA	TRBJ2-5	TRBV7-2	TGTGCCAGCAGCTTAGAAACAGAGTACCAAGAGACCCAGTACTTC	CASSLETEYQETQYF
TRBD1	14	NA	TRBJ1-2	TRBV3-1/TRBV3-2	TGTGCCAGCAGCCAAGAAACAGGGGAATGGCGCTACACCTTC	CASSQETGEWRYTF
NA	14	NA	TRBJ1-4	TRBV25-1	TGTGCCAGCAGTGGGCTGGGGTTAAGCGAAAAACTGTTTTTT	CASSGLGLSEKLFF
TRBD1	14	NA	TRBJ1-4	TRBV19	TGTGCCAGTAGTCTACTACAGGGGGCAAGAAAACTGTTTTTT	CASSLLQGARKLFF